This is a list of T cell receptor beta chains from one sample in a study of control samples from healthy donors and cancer patients. Repertoires were generated with immunoSEQ multiplex PCR, while TCRdb's copy carries only in-frame clones and drops some. The sample carries over 90,000 clones, about 89% recorded once. Sample: PBMCs. These TCRs come from a man aged 60 to 75 with lung cancer. CDR3s include the opening cysteine and the closing phenylalanine or tryptophan. Fields, in order: clone size, J gene, D gene, V gene, CDR3 DNA, CDR3 protein. D genes are given only for firm matches. Clone size is stated in some rows and not others, as once, few, many or a class when expanded.

NA TRBJ1-1 NA TRBV5-1 TGCGCCAGTAGCCCGCAGGGGAACACTGAAGCTTTCTTT CASSPQGNTEAFF
NA TRBJ2-3 NA TRBV20-1 TGCAGTGCTAGTATCCCCACAGATACGCAGTATTTT CSASIPTDTQYF
NA TRBJ2-3 NA TRBV7-9 TGTGCCATCTTGCTACTTCCTAGCACAGATACGCAGTATTTT CAILLLPSTDTQYF
NA TRBJ2-3 TRBD1 TRBV11-1 TGTGCCAGCAGCTTCTCACAGGGGAGCACAGATACGCAGTATTTT CASSFSQGSTDTQYF
NA TRBJ2-3 TRBD1 TRBV5-1 TGCGCCAGCAGCAAGGACAGGGGCTCCACAGATACGCAGTATTTT CASSKDRGSTDTQYF
NA TRBJ2-7 NA TRBV5-1 TGCGCCAGCAGCTTGGCCGGGACCGCCTACGAGCAGTACTTC CASSLAGTAYEQYF
NA TRBJ1-1 TRBD1 TRBV5-8 TGTGCCAGCAGCCCCTCGGGACAGAAACAAGCTTTCTTT CASSPSGQKQAFF
NA TRBJ2-1 NA TRBV6-4 TGTGCCACTTGGGACGGGGGCCAATACAATGAGCAGTTCTTC CATWDGGQYNEQFF
NA TRBJ1-5 NA TRBV15 TGTGCCACCAGCAAAGAACAGAACAATCAGCCCCAGCATTTT CATSKEQNNQPQHF
NA TRBJ2-7 TRBD1 TRBV3-1/TRBV3-2 TGTGCCAGCAGCCAGGCCTGGGACAGTAACTACGAGCAGTACTTC CASSQAWDSNYEQYF
NA TRBJ1-4 TRBD1 TRBV5-1 TGCGCCAGCAGCTTGGTGGAGACAGGGGAAAAACTGTTTTTT CASSLVETGEKLFF
NA TRBJ1-1 NA TRBV14 TGTGCCAGCAGCCCGACATTGAACACTGAAGCTTTCTTT CASSPTLNTEAFF
NA TRBJ2-1 NA TRBV5-1 TGCGCCAGCAGTAATTTGGGGAGCTCCTACAATGAGCAGTTCTTC CASSNLGSSYNEQFF
once TRBJ2-5 TRBD2 TRBV5-1 TGCGCCAGCAGCTATGAAGGACTAGCTCAAGAGACCCAGTACTTC CASSYEGLAQETQYF
NA TRBJ2-5 NA TRBV25-1 TGTGCCAGCAGTGACCCCAGACTGGACCCCTCCGGGGAGACCCAGTACTTC CASSDPRLDPSGETQYF
NA TRBJ2-5 TRBD1 TRBV6-2/TRBV6-3 TGTGCCAGCAGTTACGGGACAGGATCGAAGACCCAGTACTTC CASSYGTGSKTQYF
few TRBJ2-5 NA TRBV12-5 TGTGCTAGTGGTTTGGTCCCGGATGGGGTGAGGGTGGACTTAACGAGTGAGACCCAGTACTTC CASGLVPDGVRVDLTSETQYF
NA TRBJ2-1 NA TRBV20-1 TGCAGTGGAAACAGTGTCAATGAGCAGTTCTTC CSGNSVNEQFF
NA TRBJ1-2 NA TRBV11-2 TGTGCCAGCAGCTTAGACAGGGAGCTATATGGCTACACCTTC CASSLDRELYGYTF
NA TRBJ1-3 NA TRBV30 TGTGCCTGGAGTGCAGATGGGACGCGGGGAAACACCATATATTTT CAWSADGTRGNTIYF